Sequencing of this TCR beta chain was carried out in a study of CD4 T cells in relation to SARS-CoV-2 and coronaviruses. Study as a whole: Convalescent donors were aged about 20 to 80, with median approximately 36 years. Of the patients, about 8 were male, a few female, two Hispanic. Study-level findings and limits: Each donor contributed either pre-pandemic or post-infection samples, not both.

The CDR3 has 16 residues. V dropped 0 bases and J dropped 2; count of bases not matched to a gene: 8. Germline lookup yields CDR1 GTSNPN and CDR2 SVGIG (reference sequence). Measured with immunoSEQ multiplex PCR; TCRdb has only the in-frame clones, and not every one. This repertoire shows 50,000 to 70,000 clones, under 95% found once; its top ten account for around 0.41%. A word on this clone: Its antigen is not identified.

The chain joins TRBV30 to TRBJ2-3, with TRBD2 matching over 7 bases. The sequenced material came from naive CD4+ T cells from PBMCs. Subset indicated: naive CD4+ T cells isolated by negative enrichment. The clonotype originates from an adult with COVID-19. CDR3 in amino acids: CAWSVPSGKHTDTQYF. The CDR3 nucleotides are TGTGCCTGGAGTGTACCTAGCGGAAAACACACAGATACGCAGTATTTT.